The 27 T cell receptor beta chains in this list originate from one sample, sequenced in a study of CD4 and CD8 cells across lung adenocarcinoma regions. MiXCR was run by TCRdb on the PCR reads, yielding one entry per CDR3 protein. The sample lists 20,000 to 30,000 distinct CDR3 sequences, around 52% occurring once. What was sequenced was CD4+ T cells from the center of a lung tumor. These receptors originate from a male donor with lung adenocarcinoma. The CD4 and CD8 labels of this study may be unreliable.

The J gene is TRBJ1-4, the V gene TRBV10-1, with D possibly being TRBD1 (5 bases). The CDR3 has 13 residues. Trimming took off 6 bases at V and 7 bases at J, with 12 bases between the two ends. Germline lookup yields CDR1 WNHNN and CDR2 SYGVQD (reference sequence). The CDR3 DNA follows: TGCGCCAGCAGCCGGGACCTGCGTGAAAAACTGTTTTTT. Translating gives CASSRDLREKLFF.

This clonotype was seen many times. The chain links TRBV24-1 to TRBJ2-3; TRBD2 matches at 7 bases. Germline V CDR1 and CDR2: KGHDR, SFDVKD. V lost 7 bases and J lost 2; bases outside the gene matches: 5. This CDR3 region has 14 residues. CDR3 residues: CATSRAGLTDTQYF. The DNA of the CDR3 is TGTGCCACCAGCCGAGCGGGGCTCACAGATACGCAGTATTTT.

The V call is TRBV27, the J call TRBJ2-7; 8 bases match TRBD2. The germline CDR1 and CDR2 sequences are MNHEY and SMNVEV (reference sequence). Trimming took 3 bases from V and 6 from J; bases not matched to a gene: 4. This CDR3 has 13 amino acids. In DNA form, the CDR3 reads TGTGCCAGCAGTTTCGGGAGGGCCGCCGAGCAGTACTTC. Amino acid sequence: CASSFGRAAEQYF.

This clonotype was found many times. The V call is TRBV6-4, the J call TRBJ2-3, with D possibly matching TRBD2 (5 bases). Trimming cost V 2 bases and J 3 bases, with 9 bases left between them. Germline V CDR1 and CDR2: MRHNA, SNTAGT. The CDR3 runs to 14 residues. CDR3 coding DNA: TGTGCCAGCAGTGACGCGGGCGATACAGATACGCAGTATTTT. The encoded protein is CASSDAGDTDTQYF.

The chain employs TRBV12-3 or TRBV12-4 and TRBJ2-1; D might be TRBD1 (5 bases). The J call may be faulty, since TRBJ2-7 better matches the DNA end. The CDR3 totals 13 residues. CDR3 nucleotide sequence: TGTGCCAGCAGGATAAATCAGGGCGGCGAGCAGTACTTC. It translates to CASRINQGGEQYF.

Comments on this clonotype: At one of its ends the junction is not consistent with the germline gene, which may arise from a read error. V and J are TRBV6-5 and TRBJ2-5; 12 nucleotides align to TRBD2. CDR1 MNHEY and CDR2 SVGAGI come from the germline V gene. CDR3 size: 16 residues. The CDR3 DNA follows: TGTGCCAGCAGGTCCTCGGCTAGCGGGAGGGAAAAGACCCAGTCTTTC. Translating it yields CASRSSASGREKTQSF.

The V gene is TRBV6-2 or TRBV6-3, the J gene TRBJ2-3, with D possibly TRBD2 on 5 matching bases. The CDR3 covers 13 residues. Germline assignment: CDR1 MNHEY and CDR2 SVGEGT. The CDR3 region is CASAGSGTDTQYF. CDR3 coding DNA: TGTGCTTCCGCCGGTAGCGGCACAGATACGCAGTATTTT.

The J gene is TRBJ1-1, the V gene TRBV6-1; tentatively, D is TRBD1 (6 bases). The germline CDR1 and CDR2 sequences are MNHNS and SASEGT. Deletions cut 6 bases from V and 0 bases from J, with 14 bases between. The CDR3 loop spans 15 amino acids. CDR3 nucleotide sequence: TGTGCCAGCAGCGTCCGGGGGCTCTTGAACACTGAAGCTTTCTTT. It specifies CASSVRGLLNTEAFF.

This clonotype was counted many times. Written as DNA, the CDR3 is TGTGCCATCCGGGAAGCGGAAGAGATCTACGAGCAGTACTTC. It is translated as CAIREAEEIYEQYF. The V and J genes are TRBV10-3 and TRBJ2-5, with D possibly TRBD2 on 5 matching bases. The last part of the DNA fits TRBJ2-7 better; the J call may be wrong. Germline CDR1 reads ENHRY; CDR2 reads SYGVKD. The CDR3 consists of 14 residues.

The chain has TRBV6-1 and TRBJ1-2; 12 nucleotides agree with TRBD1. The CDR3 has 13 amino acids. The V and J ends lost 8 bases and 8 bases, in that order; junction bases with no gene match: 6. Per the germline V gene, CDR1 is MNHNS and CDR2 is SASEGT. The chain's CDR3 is CASWGQGASGYTF. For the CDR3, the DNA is TGTGCCAGCTGGGGACAGGGGGCGTCAGGCTACACCTTC.

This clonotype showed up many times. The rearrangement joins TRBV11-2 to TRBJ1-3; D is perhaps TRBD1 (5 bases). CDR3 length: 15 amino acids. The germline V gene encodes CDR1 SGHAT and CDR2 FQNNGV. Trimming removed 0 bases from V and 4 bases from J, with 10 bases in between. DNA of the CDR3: TGTGCCAGCAGCTTAGACGGGGGTGCGGGAAACACCATATATTTT. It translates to CASSLDGGAGNTIYF.

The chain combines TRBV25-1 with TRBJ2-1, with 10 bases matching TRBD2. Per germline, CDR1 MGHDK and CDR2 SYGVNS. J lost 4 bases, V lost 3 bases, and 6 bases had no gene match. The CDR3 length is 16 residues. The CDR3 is CASSDSLAGPYNEQFF. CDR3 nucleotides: TGTGCCAGCAGTGATTCACTAGCGGGGCCTTACAATGAGCAGTTCTTC.

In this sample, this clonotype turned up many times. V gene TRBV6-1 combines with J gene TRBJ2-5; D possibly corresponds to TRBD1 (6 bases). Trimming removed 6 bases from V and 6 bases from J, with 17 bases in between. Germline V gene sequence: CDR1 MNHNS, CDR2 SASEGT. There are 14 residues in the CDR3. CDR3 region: CASRESWQGKTQYF. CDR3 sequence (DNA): TGTGCCAGCAGGGAAAGTTGGCAGGGGAAGACCCAGTACTTC.

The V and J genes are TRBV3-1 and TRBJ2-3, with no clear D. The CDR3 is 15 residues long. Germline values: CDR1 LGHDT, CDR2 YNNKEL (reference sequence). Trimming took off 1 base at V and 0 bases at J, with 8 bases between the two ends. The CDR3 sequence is CASSQVRSSTDTQYF. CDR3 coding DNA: TGTGCCAGCAGCCAAGTGCGGTCTAGCACAGATACGCAGTATTTT.

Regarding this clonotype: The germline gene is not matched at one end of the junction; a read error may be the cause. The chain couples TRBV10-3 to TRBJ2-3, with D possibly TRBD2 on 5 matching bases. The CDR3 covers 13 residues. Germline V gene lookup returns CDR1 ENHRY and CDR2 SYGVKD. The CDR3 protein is CGTQDGSTDTQYF. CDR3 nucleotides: TGTGGCACCCAGGATGGGAGCACAGATACGCAGTATTTC.

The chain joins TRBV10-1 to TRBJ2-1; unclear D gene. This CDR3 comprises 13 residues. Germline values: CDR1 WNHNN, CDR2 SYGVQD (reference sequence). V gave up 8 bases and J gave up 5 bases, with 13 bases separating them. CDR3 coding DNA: TGCGCCAGCCCACCCCACCGGGACAATGAGCAGTTCTTC. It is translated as CASPPHRDNEQFF.

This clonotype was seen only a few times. CDR3 sequence (DNA): TGTGCCGCGGCGGGCGCCTCTAGCAATCAGCCCCAGCATTTT. It is translated as CAAAGASSNQPQHF. V and J are TRBV10-3 and TRBJ1-5; D is undetermined. Trimming removed 11 bases at V and 0 bases at J, with 14 bases between. This CDR3 comprises 14 residues. Germline V gene sequence: CDR1 ENHRY, CDR2 SYGVKD.

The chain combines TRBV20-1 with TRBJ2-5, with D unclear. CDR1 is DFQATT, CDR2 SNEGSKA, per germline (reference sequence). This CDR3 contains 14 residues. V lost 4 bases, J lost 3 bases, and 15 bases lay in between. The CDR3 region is CSANPGGREETQYF. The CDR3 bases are TGCAGTGCTAATCCGGGTGGGCGTGAAGAGACCCAGTACTTC.

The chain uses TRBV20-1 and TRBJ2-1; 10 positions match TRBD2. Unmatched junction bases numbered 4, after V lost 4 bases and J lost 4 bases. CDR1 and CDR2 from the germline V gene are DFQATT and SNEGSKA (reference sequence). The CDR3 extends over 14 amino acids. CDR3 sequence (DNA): TGCAGTGCTACTACTAGCGGGGTATACAATGAGCAGTTCTTC. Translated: CSATTSGVYNEQFF.

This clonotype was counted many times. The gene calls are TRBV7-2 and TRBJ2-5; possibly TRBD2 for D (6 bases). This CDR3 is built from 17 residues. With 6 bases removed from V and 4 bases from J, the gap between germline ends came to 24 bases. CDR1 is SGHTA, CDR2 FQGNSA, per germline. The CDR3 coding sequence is TGTGCCAGCAGGGTTGGAGGGAGTGTCTGGGGAAGAGAGACCCAGTACTTC. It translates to CASRVGGSVWGRETQYF.

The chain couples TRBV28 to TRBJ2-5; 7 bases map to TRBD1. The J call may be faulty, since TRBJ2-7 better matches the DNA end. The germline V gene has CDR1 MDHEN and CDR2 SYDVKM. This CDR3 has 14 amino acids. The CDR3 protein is CASSSPTGDHEQYF. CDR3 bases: TGTGCCAGCAGTTCACCCACAGGGGACCACGAGCAGTACTTC.

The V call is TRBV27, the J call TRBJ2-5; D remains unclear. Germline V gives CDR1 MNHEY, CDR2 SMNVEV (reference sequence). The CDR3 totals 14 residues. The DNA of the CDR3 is TGTGCGGGGATCGTGGGTGGTGACCAAGAGACCCAGTACTTC. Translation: CAGIVGGDQETQYF.

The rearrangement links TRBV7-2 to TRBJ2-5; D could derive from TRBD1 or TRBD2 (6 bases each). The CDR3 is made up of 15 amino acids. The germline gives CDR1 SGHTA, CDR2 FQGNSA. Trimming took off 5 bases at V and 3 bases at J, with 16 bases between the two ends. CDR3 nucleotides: TGTGCCAGCAGCCGTAGGGGGAGGATCGAAGAGACCCAGTACTTC. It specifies CASSRRGRIEETQYF.

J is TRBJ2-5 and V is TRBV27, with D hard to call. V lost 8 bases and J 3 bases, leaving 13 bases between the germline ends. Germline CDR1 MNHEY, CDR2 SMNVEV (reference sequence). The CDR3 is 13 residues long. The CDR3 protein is CASGVRDEETQYF. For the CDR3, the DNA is TGTGCCAGCGGGGTCCGTGACGAAGAGACCCAGTACTTC.

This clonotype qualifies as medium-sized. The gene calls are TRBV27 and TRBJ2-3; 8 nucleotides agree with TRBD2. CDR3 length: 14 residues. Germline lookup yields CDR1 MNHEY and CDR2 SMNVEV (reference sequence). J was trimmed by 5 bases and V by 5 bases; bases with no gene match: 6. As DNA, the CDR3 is TGTGCCAGCAGTCTTCATCTAGCGGGAGATACGCAGTATTTT. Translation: CASSLHLAGDTQYF.

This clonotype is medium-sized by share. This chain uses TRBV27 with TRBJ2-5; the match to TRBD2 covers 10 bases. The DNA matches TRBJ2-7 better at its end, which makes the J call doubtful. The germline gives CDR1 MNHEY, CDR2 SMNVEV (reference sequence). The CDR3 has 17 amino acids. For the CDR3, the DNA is TGTGCCAGCAGTTTATGGGCTAGCGGGAGATTGGAGGGCGAGCAGTACTTC. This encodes CASSLWASGRLEGEQYF.

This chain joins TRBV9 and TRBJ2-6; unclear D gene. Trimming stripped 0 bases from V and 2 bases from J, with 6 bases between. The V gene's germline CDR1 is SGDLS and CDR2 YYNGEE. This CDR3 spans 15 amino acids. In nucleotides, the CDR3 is TGTGCCAGCAGCGTAGGTGTGGCTGGGGCCAACGTCCTGACTTTC. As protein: CASSVGVAGANVLTF.